This T cell receptor beta chain was recorded in a study of blood T cells in healthy people across ages. Study background: Using template switching, researchers captured about one barcoded beta molecule for each two T cells.

General study findings and limits: Older age coincided with a roughly linear decline in TCR beta diversity per million T cells.

Of note for this clonotype: The antigen remains undetermined.

V lost 5 bases to trimming and J lost 7 bases, with 14 bases between them. The CDR3 extends over 12 amino acids. From germline, CDR1 is DFQATT and CDR2 SNEGSKA (reference sequence). Next came a second PCR, run for roughly 6 to 11 cycles, which used a sample-barcoded 5' primer along with a J-beta primer mix. TCRdb used MiXCR to reprocess the 5' RACE reads, holding one entry per CDR3 protein. The table shows under 750,000 distinct CDR3 sequences, with roughly 48% occurring only once. Researchers report isolating at least 6.5 million PBMCs per sample. Sequencing was carried out using blood. The rearrangement links TRBV20-1 to TRBJ1-2; tentatively, D is TRBD1 (6 bases). This TCR came from a man older than 75 in good health. DNA for the CDR3: TGCAGTGCTTTCACAGGGCCTCCTGGCTACACCTTC. Its translation is CSAFTGPPGYTF.